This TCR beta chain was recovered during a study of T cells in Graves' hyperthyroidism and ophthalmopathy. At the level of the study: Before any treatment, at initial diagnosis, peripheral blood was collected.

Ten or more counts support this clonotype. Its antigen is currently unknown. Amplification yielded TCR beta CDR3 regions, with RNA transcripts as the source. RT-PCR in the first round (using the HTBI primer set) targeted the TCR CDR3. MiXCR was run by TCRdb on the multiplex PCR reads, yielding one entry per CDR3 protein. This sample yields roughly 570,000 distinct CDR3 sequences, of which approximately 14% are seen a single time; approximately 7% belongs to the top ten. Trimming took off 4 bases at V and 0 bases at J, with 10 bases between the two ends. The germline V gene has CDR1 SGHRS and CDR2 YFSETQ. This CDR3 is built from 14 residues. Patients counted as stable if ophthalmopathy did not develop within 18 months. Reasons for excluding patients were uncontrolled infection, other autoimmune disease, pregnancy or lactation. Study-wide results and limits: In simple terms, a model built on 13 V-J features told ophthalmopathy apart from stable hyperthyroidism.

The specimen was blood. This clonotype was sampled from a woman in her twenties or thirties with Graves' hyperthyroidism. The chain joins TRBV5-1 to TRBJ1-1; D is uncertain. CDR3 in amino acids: CASSMTTVNTEAFF. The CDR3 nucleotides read TGCGCCAGCAGCATGACAACTGTGAACACTGAAGCTTTCTTT.